Sequencing of this TCR beta chain was carried out in a study of T cells after yellow fever vaccination. The study, taken as a whole, reports: Weaker in magnitude, the secondary response showed a faster peak on day 5 versus 15.

The CDR3 covers 16 residues. Germline CDR1 reads MNHEY; CDR2 reads SVGAGI. MiXCR was run by TCRdb on the 5' RACE reads, yielding one entry per CDR3 protein. The table lists nearly 350,000 distinct CDR3 sequences, 7% to 10% of them singletons. Of note for this clonotype: No antigen is known for it. At one end, the junction sequence differs from germline, possibly due to a read error.

The specimen comprised PBMCs, sampled more than 40 days after the first yellow fever vaccination. The sequence was obtained from a man aged 18-30 years who received the YFV17D yellow fever vaccine. The V and J genes are TRBV6-5 and TRBJ1-2; D is possibly TRBD1 (5 bases). DNA of the CDR3: TGTGCCAGCAGTTACTCGACCCCTGGCAGGGATTATGGGTACACCTTC. Translating gives CASSYSTPGRDYGYTF.